A selection of T cell receptor beta chains follows, all from one sample in a study of regulatory T cells in long-lasting Graves disease. MiXCR, run by TCRdb on the multiplex PCR reads, gives a single entry per CDR3 protein. The data hold some 470,000 distinct CDR3 sequences, with under 25% observed a single time. The material sequenced was peripheral blood mononuclear cells (PBMCs), taken when the disease was refractory, from a patient treated with antithyroid drugs. The receptors originated from a female donor with Graves disease. Both conserved end residues are part of each CDR3. The order of the fields is J gene, D gene, clone size, V gene, CDR3 protein, CDR3 DNA. The D gene is left open where the match is weak. Size values are once, few and many counts, or a class for expanded clones, and some rows have none.

J gene: TRBJ2-7
D gene: TRBD2
clone size: few
V gene: TRBV20-1
CDR3 protein: CSARGLAGVHEQYF
CDR3 DNA: TGCAGTGCTAGAGGTCTAGCGGGAGTTCACGAGCAGTACTTC

J gene: TRBJ1-6
D gene: NA
clone size: many
V gene: TRBV13
CDR3 protein: CASSGQGKPLHF
CDR3 DNA: TGTGCCAGCAGTGGGCAGGGTAAACCCCTCCACTTT

J gene: TRBJ2-2
D gene: NA
clone size: many
V gene: TRBV20-1
CDR3 protein: CSALIPGTGELFF
CDR3 DNA: TGCAGTGCTCTGATCCCGGGCACCGGGGAGCTGTTTTTT

J gene: TRBJ1-2
D gene: TRBD1
clone size: NA
V gene: TRBV28
CDR3 protein: CASNDPGQGDYGYTF
CDR3 DNA: TGTGCCAGCAATGACCCGGGACAGGGGGACTATGGCTACACCTTC

J gene: TRBJ2-5
D gene: NA
clone size: NA
V gene: TRBV5-1
CDR3 protein: CASSPWGWSPPHQETQYF
CDR3 DNA: TGCGCCAGCAGCCCGTGGGGTTGGAGCCCACCCCATCAAGAGACCCAGTACTTC

J gene: TRBJ2-7
D gene: TRBD1
clone size: NA
V gene: TRBV3-1
CDR3 protein: CASSHQGAYYEQYF
CDR3 DNA: TGTGCCAGCAGCCATCAGGGGGCCTACTACGAGCAGTACTTC

J gene: TRBJ2-1
D gene: NA
clone size: NA
V gene: TRBV6-1
CDR3 protein: CASSEVGRPNNEQFF
CDR3 DNA: TGTGCCAGCAGTGAAGTAGGGCGGCCGAACAATGAGCAGTTCTTC

J gene: TRBJ2-7
D gene: TRBD1
clone size: many
V gene: TRBV7-9
CDR3 protein: CASSVPQGQGRSEQYF
CDR3 DNA: TGTGCCAGCAGTGTCCCTCAGGGACAGGGGAGGTCCGAGCAGTACTTC

J gene: TRBJ2-5
D gene: TRBD2
clone size: many
V gene: TRBV6-1
CDR3 protein: CASTTTSGGGWSETQYF
CDR3 DNA: TGTGCCAGCACCACGACTAGCGGGGGGGGTTGGTCAGAGACCCAGTACTTC

J gene: TRBJ2-4
D gene: TRBD1
clone size: many
V gene: TRBV6-2/TRBV6-3
CDR3 protein: CASRGTGMNIQYF
CDR3 DNA: TGTGCCAGCAGAGGGACAGGAATGAACATTCAGTACTTC

J gene: TRBJ1-5
D gene: NA
clone size: many
V gene: TRBV2
CDR3 protein: CASSFQGSSNQPQHF
CDR3 DNA: TGTGCCAGCAGTTTCCAGGGAAGCAGCAATCAGCCCCAGCATTTT

J gene: TRBJ1-4
D gene: NA
clone size: NA
V gene: TRBV25-1
CDR3 protein: CASSALQATNEKLFF
CDR3 DNA: TGTGCCAGCAGTGCATTACAGGCAACTAATGAAAAACTGTTTTTT

J gene: TRBJ2-5
D gene: NA
clone size: NA
V gene: TRBV6-5
CDR3 protein: CASSHSSAVQETQYF
CDR3 DNA: TGTGCCAGCAGTCACTCTAGCGCGGTACAAGAGACCCAGTACTTC

J gene: TRBJ2-3
D gene: TRBD2
clone size: many
V gene: TRBV28
CDR3 protein: CASIPTSGTDTQYF
CDR3 DNA: TGTGCCAGCATTCCGACTAGCGGCACAGATACGCAGTATTTT

J gene: TRBJ2-2
D gene: NA
clone size: few
V gene: TRBV27
CDR3 protein: CASGRGQTGELFF
CDR3 DNA: TGTGCCAGCGGACGGGGGCAAACCGGGGAGCTGTTTTTT

J gene: TRBJ1-2
D gene: NA
clone size: few
V gene: TRBV15
CDR3 protein: CATSRAFSPRGYTF
CDR3 DNA: TGTGCCACCAGCAGAGCCTTTAGCCCCCGGGGCTACACCTTC

J gene: TRBJ1-1
D gene: TRBD1
clone size: many
V gene: TRBV11-2
CDR3 protein: CASSSRTGGVNTEAFF
CDR3 DNA: TGTGCCAGCAGCTCCCGGACAGGGGGCGTGAACACTGAAGCTTTCTTT

J gene: TRBJ1-1
D gene: TRBD1
clone size: many
V gene: TRBV12-3/TRBV12-4
CDR3 protein: CASTLTARDRGTEAFF
CDR3 DNA: TGTGCCAGCACCTTAACGGCCCGGGACAGGGGCACTGAAGCTTTCTTT

J gene: TRBJ1-5
D gene: TRBD1
clone size: few
V gene: TRBV19
CDR3 protein: CASSRDRTYSNQPQHF
CDR3 DNA: TGTGCCAGCAGCCGGGACAGGACCTATAGCAATCAGCCCCAGCATTTT

J gene: TRBJ2-7
D gene: NA
clone size: many
V gene: TRBV27
CDR3 protein: CVGGVGFYEQYF
CDR3 DNA: TGTGTAGGCGGGGTGGGTTTCTACGAGCAGTACTTC

J gene: TRBJ2-2
D gene: TRBD2
clone size: NA
V gene: TRBV6-2/TRBV6-3
CDR3 protein: CASTFTGAGTGELFF
CDR3 DNA: TGTGCCAGCACCTTTACGGGAGCGGGAACCGGGGAGCTGTTTTTT

J gene: TRBJ2-2
D gene: TRBD1
clone size: few
V gene: TRBV30
CDR3 protein: CAWINSDRVWTGELFF
CDR3 DNA: TGTGCCTGGATTAATAGTGACAGGGTTTGGACCGGGGAGCTGTTTTTT